Sequencing of this TCR beta chain was carried out in a study of Ad26.COV2.S vaccination and SARS-CoV-2 variants. Study as a whole: Ad26.COV2.S, an intramuscular injection, was given once or twice 56 days apart. Study results and limitations: Post-vaccination breadth of spike-specific CD8+ and CD4+ T cell responses was reportedly substantial.

The CDR3 has 13 amino acids. CDR1 is SQVTM, CDR2 ANQGSEA, per germline. Between the trimmed V and J ends, which lost 4 bases and 0 bases, there was a span of 7 bases. Concerning this clone itself: The antigen is not known.

Only in-frame clones appear in the TCRdb table, and some are missing; sequencing was by immunoSEQ multiplex PCR. The table lists about 680,000 clones, around 90% of them singletons, with approximately 1.5% in the top ten. Treatment specified: roughly 19 received Ad26.COV2.S at low or high dose, single or two shots; 5 received placebo; per-sample allocation not given. Material that was analyzed had been drawn on day 63 after the first vaccine or placebo injection. The material was peripheral blood, obtained in a trial of Ad26.COV2.S vaccine versus placebo. The V and J genes are TRBV29-1 and TRBJ2-1; no reliable D call. The TCR sequence derives from a person between 18 and 65 years old who received the Ad26.COV2.S COVID-19 vaccine or a placebo. Here the CDR3 reads CSVAVSSYNEQFF. The DNA for the CDR3 is TGCAGCGTTGCCGTGAGCTCCTACAATGAGCAGTTCTTC.